These 24 T cell receptor beta chains share one sample of origin, sequenced in a study of T-cell memory formation after mild COVID-19. TCRdb re-called the 5' RACE reads with MiXCR, one entry per CDR3 protein. Among 350,000 or so distinct CDR3 sequences listed, about 20% were seen once. The source material was PBMCs or a T cell subset sorted from them (not recorded which). Receptor source: a man between 18 and 35 years old who had mild COVID-19 (a few samples of this study predate the infection). Cell type and time point are not known.

This clonotype appeared a few times. This rearrangement joins TRBV29-1 to TRBJ1-1; D remains unclear. The CDR3 is 12 residues long. Trimming shortened V by 4 bases and J by 5 bases, and 11 bases separated the two germline ends. CDR1 is SQVTM and CDR2 is ANQGSEA in the germline V gene. In DNA form, the CDR3 reads TGCAGCGTTGGGCACATGGGGACTGAAGCTTTCTTT. The encoded protein is CSVGHMGTEAFF.

This clonotype was detected a few times. This rearrangement joins TRBV20-1 to TRBJ1-5, with a possible D match to TRBD1 (6 bases). Germline loops: CDR1 DFQATT, CDR2 SNEGSKA (reference sequence). The CDR3 spans 16 residues. Trimming cost V 0 bases and J 6 bases, with 18 bases left between them. The CDR3: CSARDAVTGSGQPQHF. Written as DNA, the CDR3 is TGCAGTGCTAGAGACGCCGTTACAGGGTCGGGTCAGCCCCAGCATTTT.

V is TRBV20-1 and J is TRBJ1-1; D possibly corresponds to TRBD1 (5 bases). The CDR3 length is 15 residues. Trimming cost V 3 bases and J 0 bases, with 14 bases left between them. Germline V CDR1 and CDR2: DFQATT, SNEGSKA (reference sequence). The CDR3, as DNA: TGCAGTGCTAGGAGGGGCGGACAAATGAACACTGAAGCTTTCTTT. Protein: CSARRGGQMNTEAFF.

The chain recombines TRBV3-1 with TRBJ2-4; weak D call: TRBD2 (6 bases). CDR1 LGHDT and CDR2 YNNKEL come from the germline V gene (reference sequence). V was cut by 4 bases and J by 7 bases, with 14 bases left in between. This CDR3 is 14 amino acids long. The CDR3 reads CASSPASVLNIQYF. CDR3 DNA: TGTGCCAGCAGCCCTGCTAGCGTCCTGAACATTCAGTACTTC.

This clonotype came up once. The chain is built from TRBV7-9 and TRBJ2-1, with D maybe TRBD2 (6 bases). The ends were cut back, 0 bases at V and 8 bases at J, with 17 bases in the middle. The CDR3 spans 16 residues. Germline loops: CDR1 SEHNR, CDR2 FQNEAQ (reference sequence). CDR3 amino acids: CASSLAVGGPLDEQFF. In DNA, the CDR3 is TGTGCCAGCAGCTTAGCGGTGGGAGGACCCCTTGATGAGCAGTTCTTC.

This clonotype was picked up a small number of times. The chain is built from TRBV7-8 and TRBJ2-7; D remains ambiguous. Germline V lookup: CDR1 SGHVS, CDR2 FQNEAQ. The CDR3 totals 14 residues. With 1 base removed from V and 4 bases from J, the gap between germline ends came to 11 bases. The CDR3 spells CASSLGSRMYEQYV. CDR3 coding DNA: TGTGCCAGCAGCTTAGGTTCGCGGATGTACGAGCAGTACGTC.

This clonotype was seen more than once but under ten times. The rearrangement links TRBV18 to TRBJ2-1; D is unclear. Trimming pared 3 bases from V and 4 bases from J, leaving 16 bases between. Germline V gene data show CDR1 as KGHSH and CDR2 as LQKENI. The CDR3 totals 16 residues. For the CDR3, the DNA is TGTGCCAGCTCACCGCCCGGGTCGCAGCTTTACAATGAGCAGTTCTTC. Translation: CASSPPGSQLYNEQFF.

The rearrangement joins TRBV27 to TRBJ1-5; D is unresolved. The V end lost 3 bases, the J end lost 0 bases, and 6 bases lay between the germline ends. The CDR3 length is 14 residues. CDR1 and CDR2 from the germline V gene are MNHEY and SMNVEV (reference sequence). CDR3 residues: CASSFMDSNQPQHF. The CDR3 DNA follows: TGTGCCAGCAGTTTTATGGATAGCAATCAGCCCCAGCATTTT.

This clonotype was counted a few times. This rearrangement joins TRBV7-9 to TRBJ2-1, with 7 bases identical to TRBD2. The CDR3 has 14 amino acids. CDR1 is SEHNR and CDR2 is FQNEAQ in the germline V gene (reference sequence). Trimming took 6 bases from V and 6 from J; bases not matched to a gene: 8. CDR3 sequence (DNA): TGTGCCAGCAGATCTAGCGGTTGGACCAATGAGCAGTTCTTC. Protein sequence: CASRSSGWTNEQFF.

The CDR3 reads CASNSRRIVVRSYNEQFF. The CDR3 nucleotides are TGTGCCAGCAACTCCCGTCGTATCGTCGTAAGGTCCTACAATGAGCAGTTCTTC. The chain links TRBV28 to TRBJ2-1; D gene uncertain. CDR3 length: 18 amino acids. In germline, CDR1 is MDHEN, CDR2 SYDVKM. V was pared by 7 bases and J by 1 base, with 23 bases between.

The CDR3 region has the DNA TGCAGTGCTAAGAGGGCCAAAAACATTCAGTACTTC. Translated, it gives CSAKRAKNIQYF. The chain has TRBV20-1 and TRBJ2-4; D is uncertain. V was pared by 4 bases and J by 1 base, with 5 bases between. The CDR3 sequence is 12 residues long. Germline V gene lookup returns CDR1 DFQATT and CDR2 SNEGSKA (reference sequence).

The J gene is TRBJ2-5, the V gene TRBV25-1, with D tentatively TRBD2 (5 bases). V gave up 10 bases and J gave up 2 bases, with 14 bases separating them. CDR3 size: 13 residues. CDR1 is MGHDK, CDR2 SYGVNS, per germline. The CDR3 protein is CATRRIIQETQYF. The CDR3 nucleotides read TGTGCCACCCGGAGGATCATTCAAGAGACCCAGTACTTC. Full variable domain (missing parts from reference TRBV25-1 and TRBJ2-5): EADIYQTPRYLVIGTGKKITLECSQTMGHDKMYWYQQDPGMELHLIHYSYGVNSTEKGDLSSESTVSRIRTEHFPLTLESARPSHTSQYLCATRRIIQETQYFGPGTRLLVL.

The chain recombines TRBV6-5 with TRBJ1-1, with D perhaps TRBD1 (6 bases). From germline, CDR1 is MNHEY and CDR2 SVGAGI. CDR3 length equals 19 residues. Trimming removed 2 bases from V and 0 bases from J, with 22 bases in between. The CDR3 DNA sequence: TGTGCCAGCAGTTACGCTGGAGGGGGGCGAGGAGAAGTGAACACTGAAGCTTTCTTT. Amino acids: CASSYAGGGRGEVNTEAFF.

A few counts support this clonotype. The genes are TRBV25-1 and TRBJ2-5; 7 nucleotides line up with TRBD1. After removal of 2 bases from V and 7 bases from J, the junction contained 7 bases not matched to a gene. Looked up from germline, CDR1 is MGHDK and CDR2 is SYGVNS. This CDR3 region has 14 residues. CDR3 DNA sequence: TGTGCCAGCAGTGAAGCAGGGACAGTCGGGACCCAGTACTTC. Translated, it gives CASSEAGTVGTQYF.

This clonotype showed up just a few times. This chain links TRBV11-2 with TRBJ2-3, with a weak D call TRBD2 (6 bases). Per the germline V gene, CDR1 is SGHAT and CDR2 is FQNNGV. This CDR3 contains 11 residues. Trimming removed 10 bases from V and 3 bases from J, with 8 bases in between. CDR3 loop: CATAGTDTQYF. The CDR3 DNA follows: TGTGCCACCGCGGGGACAGATACGCAGTATTTT.

This clonotype showed up just a few times. This chain uses TRBV7-9 with TRBJ1-1; the match to TRBD1 covers 9 bases. V was clipped by 6 bases and J by 1 base; unmatched bases: 6. CDR3 size: 15 residues. Germline loops: CDR1 SEHNR, CDR2 FQNEAQ (reference sequence). The CDR3 DNA is TGTGCCAGCAGGCCCGGGACAGGGTGGAACACTGAAGCTTTCTTT. Translating it yields CASRPGTGWNTEAFF. The full variable domain, rest sourced from reference TRBV7-9 and TRBJ1-1, is DTGVSQNPRHKITKRGQNVTFRCDPISEHNRLYWYRQTLGQGPEFLTYFQNEAQLEKSRLLSDRFSAERPKGSFSTLEIQRTEQGDSAMYLCASRPGTGWNTEAFFGQGTRLTVV.

The sample holds a few counts of this clonotype. The chain employs TRBV29-1 and TRBJ1-2, with 9 bases that match TRBD1. The CDR3 consists of 11 residues. The V gene's germline CDR1 is SQVTM and CDR2 ANQGSEA. The trim removed 5 bases at V and 8 bases at J, leaving 3 bases unmatched. The CDR3 DNA sequence: TGCAGCGTTACAGGGGGCGTAGGCTACACCTTC. This encodes CSVTGGVGYTF.

The V and J genes are TRBV5-4 and TRBJ2-7, with D maybe TRBD1 (6 bases). CDR3 size: 14 residues. Germline lookup yields CDR1 SGHNT and CDR2 YYREEE (reference sequence). The ends were cut back, 0 bases at V and 5 bases at J, with 12 bases in the middle. Written as DNA, the CDR3 is TGTGCCAGCAGCTTGGAACAGGGCGTCCACGAGCAGTACGTC. Protein: CASSLEQGVHEQYV.

There are many counts of this clonotype. The chain carries TRBV7-2 and TRBJ2-3; TRBD1 agrees at 10 bases. J was trimmed by 6 bases and V by 4 bases; bases with no gene match: 10. The CDR3 extends over 16 amino acids. The germline V gene has CDR1 SGHTA and CDR2 FQGNSA. CDR3 nucleotide sequence: TGTGCCAGCAGCTCTTCCCGGGACAGGGGTCGTGATACGCAGTATTTT. It encodes CASSSSRDRGRDTQYF.

The chain is built from TRBV4-1 and TRBJ1-2; possible D gene TRBD1, 5 bases. The germline CDR1 and CDR2 sequences are MGHRA and YSYEKL. There are 15 residues in the CDR3. V was trimmed by 2 bases and J by 4 bases, leaving 14 bases between them. The CDR3 region is CASSQIQGVGYGYTF. DNA of the CDR3: TGCGCCAGCAGCCAAATTCAGGGAGTAGGCTATGGCTACACCTTC.

The genes are TRBV5-1 and TRBJ2-7; possibly TRBD1 for D (5 bases). Germline values: CDR1 SGHRS, CDR2 YFSETQ. With 3 bases removed from V and 6 bases from J, the gap between germline ends came to 13 bases. The length of the CDR3 is 13 residues. The CDR3: CASSSGSPGEQYF. The CDR3 coding sequence is TGCGCCAGCAGCTCAGGGTCCCCAGGCGAGCAGTACTTC.

This clonotype occurred many times. J is TRBJ2-7 and V is TRBV20-1, with TRBD1 identical over 11 bases. Germline CDR1 DFQATT, CDR2 SNEGSKA (reference sequence). The V gene end was trimmed by 0 bases and the J gene end by 3 bases; junction bases not matched to a gene: 7. There are 16 residues in the CDR3. The DNA of the CDR3 is TGCAGTGCTAGAGAACTAGGGGACAGGGGGATCTACGAGCAGTACTTC. It encodes CSARELGDRGIYEQYF.

V usage is TRBV7-9 and J usage is TRBJ1-6; D unresolved. Trimming took off 0 bases at V and 9 bases at J, with 12 bases between the two ends. CDR1 and CDR2 from the germline V gene are SEHNR and FQNEAQ (reference sequence). This CDR3 has 15 amino acids. CDR3 amino acids: CASSLASPHSSPLHF. The CDR3, as DNA: TGTGCCAGCAGCTTAGCCTCCCCCCATAGTTCACCCCTCCACTTT.

The rearrangement joins TRBV5-1 to TRBJ1-2; D is unclear. This CDR3 has 14 residues. Trimming cost V 4 bases and J 2 bases, with 12 bases left between them. The germline CDR1 and CDR2 sequences are SGHRS and YFSETQ. This CDR3 reads CASSLAPENYGYTF. The CDR3 DNA reads TGCGCCAGCAGCCTAGCTCCGGAAAACTATGGCTACACCTTC.